The source of this T cell receptor (beta chain) is a study of T cell responses to AZD1222 COVID-19 vaccine. Study conclusions and caveats: Baseline seropositivity occurred in only a handful of AZD1222 recipients.

This table comes from immunoSEQ multiplex PCR, and its TCRdb copy is limited to in-frame clones, with some not included. The sample shows approximately 75,000 clones, roughly 91% of them seen only once. A few counts support this clone. Its antigen is not identified. The CDR3 covers 17 residues. CDR1 is SGHNT, CDR2 YYREEE, per germline (reference sequence). Trimming cost V 4 bases and J 0 bases, with 16 bases left between them. This chain links TRBV5-4 with TRBJ1-4; a weak D match, TRBD1 (5 bases). This clonotype was sampled from an adult who received the AZD1222 COVID-19 vaccine. Material: peripheral blood, obtained 28 days after the second AZD1222 dose. The CDR3 loop reads CASSGRGGTSTNEKLFF. CDR3 bases: TGTGCCAGCAGCGGAAGAGGCGGGACTTCAACTAATGAAAAACTGTTTTTT.